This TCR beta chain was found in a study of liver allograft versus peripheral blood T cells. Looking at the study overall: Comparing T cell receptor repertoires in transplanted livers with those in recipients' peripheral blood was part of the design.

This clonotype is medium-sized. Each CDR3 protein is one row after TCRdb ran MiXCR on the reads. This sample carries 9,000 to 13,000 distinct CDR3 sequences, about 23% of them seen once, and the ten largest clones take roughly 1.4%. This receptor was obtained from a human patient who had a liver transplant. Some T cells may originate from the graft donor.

In nucleotides, the CDR3 is TGTGCCAGCAGTTACCCGACCCACTCGAACACTGAAGCTTTCTTT. Translation: CASSYPTHSNTEAFF. The chain combines TRBV6-6 with TRBJ1-1, with D unclear. Germline CDR1 MNHNY, CDR2 SVGAGI (reference sequence). The CDR3 extends over 15 amino acids. The ends were cut back, 2 bases at V and 1 base at J, with 11 bases in the middle.